Listed here are 10 T cell receptor beta chains from one sample, sequenced in a study of blood T cell repertoires in COVID-19. This table comes from immunoSEQ multiplex PCR, and its TCRdb copy is limited to in-frame clones, with some not included. The sample has some 250,000 clones, approximately 81% seen once. Sequencing was done on a sample of peripheral blood. These receptors came from a young woman with acute or convalescent COVID-19.

The chain combines TRBV27 with TRBJ2-7; TRBD2 matches at 10 bases. Germline trimming cut 4 bases from V and 4 bases from J; bases unmatched to any gene: 7. Germline V gene data show CDR1 as MNHEY and CDR2 as SMNVEV (reference sequence). The CDR3 runs 15 residues. The CDR3 protein is CASSSQGLASYEQYF. The DNA for the CDR3 is TGTGCCAGCAGTTCCCAGGGACTAGCGAGTTACGAGCAGTACTTC.

V is TRBV6-2 or TRBV6-3 and J is TRBJ2-1, with TRBD1 matching 9 bases. The CDR3 consists of 16 residues. The germline CDR1 and CDR2 sequences are MNHEY and SVGEGT. J gave up 7 bases and V 2 bases, and 9 bases lay outside the gene matches. The CDR3 protein is CASSYQGQGFRNEQFF. CDR3 coding DNA: TGTGCCAGCAGTTACCAAGGACAGGGGTTTAGGAATGAGCAGTTCTTC.

In this sample, this clone turned up a few times. V gene TRBV6-5 combines with J gene TRBJ1-4; D ambiguous. The CDR3 extends over 16 amino acids. Trimming left V 2 bases short and J 3 bases short, with 13 bases between. CDR1 is MNHEY, CDR2 SVGAGI, per germline. CDR3 protein: CASSYGGATSNEKLFF. As DNA, the CDR3 is TGTGCCAGCAGTTACGGTGGTGCTACCTCTAATGAAAAACTGTTTTTT.

At least ten counts were recorded for this clone. This sequence joins TRBV2 and TRBJ1-2, with D hard to call. The CDR3 is made up of 13 amino acids. V was trimmed by 7 bases and J by 6 bases, leaving 15 bases between them. Germline V lookup: CDR1 SNHLY, CDR2 FYNNEI. CDR3 nucleotides: TGTGCCAGCATCCTCGGGATCATCAATGGCTACACCTTC. Translation gives CASILGIINGYTF.

The chain recombines TRBV9 with TRBJ2-3, with 7 bases matching TRBD2. After removal of 0 bases from V and 3 bases from J, the junction contained 7 bases not matched to a gene. This CDR3 is 16 amino acids long. Germline V gene sequence: CDR1 SGDLS, CDR2 YYNGEE. CDR3 nucleotides: TGTGCCAGCAGCGTAGGCGGGAGAAGGTTGACAGATACGCAGTATTTT. It is translated as CASSVGGRRLTDTQYF.

In its sample, this clone was seen once. The chain employs TRBV7-9 and TRBJ1-2, with 7 bases matching TRBD1. Germline V gene data show CDR1 as SEHNR and CDR2 as FQNEAQ (reference sequence). With 4 bases clipped from V and 2 bases from J, the junction kept 13 bases outside the gene matches. CDR3 length equals 17 residues. CDR3 sequence reads: CASSWGTVNHRNYGYTF. DNA of the CDR3: TGTGCCAGCAGCTGGGGGACAGTAAATCATCGCAACTATGGCTACACCTTC.

This CDR3 reads CATSDRLSSYNEQFF. CDR3 coding DNA: TGTGCCACCAGTGACCGCCTCAGCTCCTACAATGAGCAGTTCTTC. V usage is TRBV24-1 and J usage is TRBJ2-1; no clear D. CDR1 is KGHDR and CDR2 is SFDVKD in the germline V gene. The CDR3 length is 15 residues. The germline V and J ends were trimmed by 4 bases and 0 bases, with 9 bases remaining between them.

The genes are TRBV5-5 and TRBJ2-7; D may be TRBD1 (6 bases). V lost 4 bases to trimming and J lost 5 bases, with 13 bases between them. Germline V gene sequence: CDR1 SGHKS, CDR2 YYEKEE (reference sequence). CDR3 length: 13 amino acids. In nucleotides, the CDR3 is TGTGCCAGCAGCCCAAACGACAGGAACGAGCAGTACTTC. It is translated as CASSPNDRNEQYF.

This clone appeared once. The rearrangement links TRBV5-1 to TRBJ1-2, with a weak D call TRBD1 (5 bases). The CDR3 has 13 residues. The germline CDR1 and CDR2 sequences are SGHRS and YFSETQ. The V end lost 4 bases, the J end lost 3 bases, and 10 bases lay between the germline ends. The CDR3, as DNA: TGCGCCAGCAGCCAGGGACTGGACTATGGCTACACCTTC. Amino acid sequence: CASSQGLDYGYTF.

The chain uses TRBV19 and TRBJ1-2, with TRBD1 identical over 7 bases. Germline-derived CDR1 and CDR2 are LNHDA and SQIVND (reference sequence). V was clipped by 4 bases and J by 2 bases; unmatched bases: 10. There are 16 residues in the CDR3. The CDR3 DNA reads as TGTGCCAGTAGTACAAGAACAGGGGCGGGGAACTATGGCTACACCTTC. This codes for CASSTRTGAGNYGYTF. Complete variable domain (other parts from reference TRBV19 and TRBJ1-2): DGGITQSPKYLFRKEGQNVTLSCEQNLNHDAMYWYRQDPGQGLRLIYYSQIVNDFQKGDIAEGYSVSREKKESFPLTVTSAQKNPTAFYLCASSTRTGAGNYGYTFGSGTRLTVV.